What follows are 17 T cell receptor beta chains derived from one specimen sequenced in a study of T cell clones after liver transplantation. Sequencing was performed with immunoSEQ multiplex PCR; in TCRdb, only in-frame clones are kept and a portion is missing. Seen here are roughly 57,000 clones, about 64% observed once, and the top ten hold 15%. Sequenced material: CD4+ T cells from blood, taken before liver transplant. These receptors all come from a human donor who received a liver transplant.

V is TRBV4-1 and J is TRBJ1-1; the match to TRBD1 covers 8 bases. This CDR3 is built from 20 residues. J gave up 2 bases and V 1 base, and 18 bases lay outside the gene matches. CDR1 MGHRA and CDR2 YSYEKL come from the germline V gene. This CDR3 reads CASSQVGTLRGPSGNTEAFF. For the CDR3, the DNA is TGCGCCAGCAGCCAAGTTGGTACCCTCAGGGGGCCTTCGGGAAACACTGAAGCTTTCTTT.

Many counts were recorded for this clone. The chain is built from TRBV11-3 and TRBJ2-2; D is undetermined. V was clipped by 2 bases and J by 5 bases, with 6 bases between them. Germline CDR1 reads SGHNT; CDR2 reads YENEEA. The CDR3 spans 13 residues. Here the CDR3 reads CASSLLKTGELFF. CDR3 coding DNA: TGTGCCAGCAGCTTATTAAAAACCGGGGAGCTGTTTTTT.

The CDR3 DNA is TGTGCCAGCAGTGACTCCACAGGAGGGGATACGCAGTATTTT. Translated: CASSDSTGGDTQYF. The chain couples TRBV6-4 to TRBJ2-3; maybe TRBD2 (6 bases). The CDR3 covers 14 residues. Trimming took 0 bases from V and 6 from J, leaving 10 bases between them. Germline V CDR1 and CDR2: MRHNA, SNTAGT.

This sequence joins TRBV6-1 and TRBJ1-2; 8 positions match TRBD1. Germline trimming cut 1 base from V and 7 bases from J; bases unmatched to any gene: 5. The CDR3 is 14 amino acids. CDR1 and CDR2 from the germline V gene are MNHNS and SASEGT. The CDR3 coding sequence is TGTGCCAGCAGTGAAGTCAGGGGGCCCGCTGGCTACACCTTC. Its protein product is CASSEVRGPAGYTF.

This rearrangement joins TRBV4-1 to TRBJ1-6; D unclear. Germline V gene lookup returns CDR1 MGHRA and CDR2 YSYEKL. V was clipped by 4 bases and J by 0 bases, with 10 bases between them. The CDR3 extends over 16 amino acids. CDR3 nucleotides: TGCGCCAGCAGCCGGACTGTTAGCTCCTATAATTCACCCCTCCACTTT. Amino acid sequence: CASSRTVSSYNSPLHF.

The chain couples TRBV25-1 to TRBJ1-2, with D perhaps matching TRBD1 (6 bases). Germline V gene data show CDR1 as MGHDK and CDR2 as SYGVNS. V lost 5 bases to trimming and J lost 1 base, with 11 bases between them. CDR3 size: 14 residues. CDR3 residues: CASSPHRVNYGYTF. CDR3 sequence (DNA): TGTGCCAGCAGTCCCCACAGGGTTAACTATGGCTACACCTTC.

This rearrangement joins TRBV10-1 to TRBJ1-5, with 8 bases identical to TRBD1. The CDR3 has 15 residues. Germline-derived CDR1 and CDR2 are WNHNN and SYGVQD (reference sequence). V shed 6 bases and J 4 bases; nucleotides not matched to a gene: 8. The CDR3 here is CASSAGGAENQPQHF. The CDR3 bases are TGCGCCAGCAGCGCAGGGGGCGCGGAAAATCAGCCCCAGCATTTT.

There are a few counts of this clone. The rearrangement links TRBV15 to TRBJ1-5; D remains ambiguous. Trimming stripped 0 bases from V and 7 bases from J, with 13 bases between. This CDR3 has 15 residues. Germline CDR1 reads LNHNV; CDR2 reads YYDKDF (reference sequence). The CDR3 is CATSRDTQYGQPQHF. Written as DNA, the CDR3 is TGTGCCACCAGCAGAGATACACAGTACGGACAGCCCCAGCATTTT.

The table lists this clone with many counts. The chain couples TRBV28 to TRBJ1-2; 9 bases map to TRBD1. CDR3 length equals 14 residues. The J segment lost 8 bases and the V segment lost 3 bases, leaving 7 bases of the junction unmatched. Germline assignment: CDR1 MDHEN and CDR2 SYDVKM. CDR3 protein: CASSLVQGARGYTF. In DNA form, the CDR3 reads TGTGCCAGCAGTTTGGTACAGGGGGCGCGGGGCTACACCTTC.

The chain carries TRBV2 and TRBJ1-5; TRBD1 is a possible D gene (6 bases). The CDR3 is 14 amino acids. V gave up 1 base and J gave up 7 bases, with 11 bases separating them. Germline CDR1 reads SNHLY; CDR2 reads FYNNEI. The CDR3 loop reads CASSEGAGAQPQHF. The CDR3 coding sequence is TGTGCCAGCAGTGAAGGCGCAGGGGCCCAGCCCCAGCATTTT.

This sequence joins TRBV7-8 and TRBJ1-1; D gene uncertain. V lost 2 bases, J lost 3 bases, and 10 bases lay in between. CDR1 and CDR2 from the germline V gene are SGHVS and FQNEAQ. The length of the CDR3 is 14 residues. CDR3 nucleotides: TGTGCCAGCAGCTTAAGGCGGTCGGACACTGAAGCTTTCTTT. The encoded protein is CASSLRRSDTEAFF.

The chain links TRBV2 to TRBJ2-1; 8 bases are shared with TRBD2. J gave up 5 bases and V 8 bases, and 11 bases lay outside the gene matches. CDR3 length equals 15 residues. Germline lookup yields CDR1 SNHLY and CDR2 FYNNEI. The CDR3 protein is CASWGRSGGNNEQFF. The CDR3 DNA sequence: TGTGCCAGCTGGGGGCGGAGCGGGGGAAACAATGAGCAGTTCTTC. Variable domain in full (rest from reference TRBV2 and TRBJ2-1): EPEVTQTPSHQVTQMGQEVILRCVPISNHLYFYWYRQILGQKVEFLVSFYNNEISEKSEIFDDQFSVERPDGSNFTLKIRSTKLEDSAMYFCASWGRSGGNNEQFFGPGTRLTVL.

The gene calls are TRBV2 and TRBJ1-4, with 8 nucleotides matching TRBD1. The CDR3 is made up of 14 amino acids. The junction had 6 bases not matched to a gene; V was cut back by 7 bases and J by 5 bases. The V gene's germline CDR1 is SNHLY and CDR2 FYNNEI. The CDR3 DNA follows: TGTGCCAGCATCCGGACAGGGCCCAATGAAAAACTGTTTTTT. It yields the protein CASIRTGPNEKLFF.

V usage is TRBV5-4 and J usage is TRBJ2-7; 15 bases fit TRBD2. V trimming: 5 bases; J trimming: 2 bases; junction bases outside the gene matches: 5. The CDR3 covers 16 residues. Germline values: CDR1 SGHNT, CDR2 YYREEE (reference sequence). The CDR3 protein is CASSGLAGGLTYEQYF. CDR3 coding DNA: TGTGCCAGCAGTGGACTAGCGGGGGGGCTTACCTACGAGCAGTACTTC. Together with reference TRBV5-4 and TRBJ2-7, the CDR3 gives the full variable domain: ETGVTQSPTHLIKTRGQQVTLRCSSQSGHNTVSWYQQALGQGPQFIFQYYREEENGRGNFPPRFSGLQFPNYSSELNVNALELDDSALYLCASSGLAGGLTYEQYFGPGTRLTVT.

The chain combines TRBV27 with TRBJ1-6; 7 bases agree with TRBD1. This CDR3 is 16 amino acids long. Germline values: CDR1 MNHEY, CDR2 SMNVEV (reference sequence). Germline trimming cut 0 bases from V and 8 bases from J; bases unmatched to any gene: 7. Written as DNA, the CDR3 is TGTGCCAGCAGTTTATCGAACCCAGGGGGGTATTCACCCCTCCACTTT. Encoded protein: CASSLSNPGGYSPLHF.

V gene TRBV5-6 combines with J gene TRBJ2-7; maybe TRBD2 (6 bases). The germline V gene encodes CDR1 SGHDT and CDR2 YYEEEE. CDR3 length: 13 amino acids. Trimming pared 5 bases from V and 7 bases from J, leaving 16 bases between. CDR3 residues: CASSLGGPEEQYF. In DNA, the CDR3 is TGTGCCAGCAGTTTAGGAGGGCCTGAGGAGCAGTACTTC.

This chain joins TRBV27 and TRBJ1-1; TRBD1 agrees at 7 bases. Germline V gene lookup returns CDR1 MNHEY and CDR2 SMNVEV (reference sequence). CDR3 length: 13 amino acids. V lost 5 bases to trimming and J lost 4 bases; unmatched junction nucleotides: 4. CDR3 in DNA: TGTGCCAGCAGTCGTTACAGGGGCACTGAAGCTTTCTTT. Translated, it gives CASSRYRGTEAFF.